Each of the 19 T cell receptor beta chains below was sequenced from the same sample in a study of blood T cell repertoires in COVID-19. Measured with immunoSEQ multiplex PCR; TCRdb has only the in-frame clones, and not every one. The sample consists of 60,000 to 90,000 clones, 65% to 90% of them appearing once. Material for sequencing was peripheral blood. Receptor source: a human donor in a cohort sampled during active COVID-19.

This chain connects TRBV5-8 to TRBJ1-5, with D unclear. The germline V and J ends were trimmed by 0 bases and 10 bases, with 11 bases remaining between them. CDR1 and CDR2 from the germline V gene are SGHTS and YDEGEE. The CDR3 has 13 amino acids. In DNA, the CDR3 is TGTGCCAGCAGCTTGGAGCGCGGCTCCCCCCAGCATTTT. Its translation is CASSLERGSPQHF.

This clone occurred once. The rearrangement links TRBV25-1 to TRBJ2-5; weak D call: TRBD2 (7 bases). Germline values: CDR1 MGHDK, CDR2 SYGVNS. There are 14 residues in the CDR3. V lost 3 bases to trimming and J lost 4 bases, with 12 bases between them. The CDR3 region has the DNA TGTGCCAGCAGTGAGGGGGGGGGCCTAGAGACCCAGTACTTC. Its translation is CASSEGGGLETQYF.

V and J are TRBV30 and TRBJ1-4; D might be TRBD1 (5 bases). Trimming took 5 bases from V and 7 from J, leaving 8 bases between them. The CDR3 length is 11 residues. Germline V gives CDR1 GTSNPN, CDR2 SVGIG (reference sequence). The CDR3 is CAWLGGEKLFF. DNA for the CDR3: TGTGCCTGGCTCGGGGGTGAAAAACTGTTTTTT.

The J gene is TRBJ2-5, the V gene TRBV6-6, with 9 bases that match TRBD1. Germline trimming cut 6 bases from V and 2 bases from J; bases unmatched to any gene: 10. Germline V gene data show CDR1 as MNHNY and CDR2 as SVGAGI (reference sequence). CDR3 length equals 16 residues. In DNA form, the CDR3 reads TGTGCCAGCAGGCTACAGGGGGCCAGGGCGCAAGAGACCCAGTACTTC. Encoded protein: CASRLQGARAQETQYF.

The chain has TRBV14 and TRBJ2-1; possible D gene TRBD1, 7 bases. This CDR3 spans 18 amino acids. The ends were cut back, 3 bases at V and 1 base at J, with 19 bases in the middle. The germline gives CDR1 SGHDN, CDR2 FVKESK. DNA of the CDR3: TGTGCCAGCAGCCACATTTTGGAGGGGGCGGTTTCCTACAATGAGCAGTTCTTC. It translates to CASSHILEGAVSYNEQFF. Based on the CDR3 plus reference TRBV14 and TRBJ2-1, the full variable domain is EAGVTQFPSHSVIEKGQTVTLRCDPISGHDNLYWYRRVMGKEIKFLLHFVKESKQDESGMPNNRFLAERTGGTYSTLKVQPAELEDSGVYFCASSHILEGAVSYNEQFFGPGTRLTVL.

The chain combines TRBV5-1 with TRBJ1-4; D remains unclear. The CDR3 is made up of 16 amino acids. Deletions cut 0 bases from V and 3 bases from J, with 12 bases between. Germline CDR1 is SGHRS and CDR2 is YFSETQ. The CDR3 reads CASSLDSVSANEKLFF. In nucleotides, the CDR3 is TGCGCCAGCAGCTTGGACAGTGTTTCGGCTAATGAAAAACTGTTTTTT. Looking up the rest from reference TRBV5-1 and TRBJ1-4 gives the full variable domain: KAGVTQTPRYLIKTRGQQVTLSCSPISGHRSVSWYQQTPGQGLQFLFEYFSETQRNKGNFPGRFSGRQFSNSRSEMNVSTLELGDSALYLCASSLDSVSANEKLFFGSGTQLSVL.

This clone was seen a handful of times. This chain joins TRBV29-1 and TRBJ2-3; D is possibly TRBD2 (6 bases). The germline gives CDR1 SQVTM, CDR2 ANQGSEA. The CDR3 is made up of 14 amino acids. Between the trimmed V and J ends, which lost 4 bases and 0 bases, there was a span of 11 bases. The CDR3 region is CSVGRVLSTDTQYF. Written as DNA, the CDR3 is TGCAGCGTTGGGAGGGTTCTGAGCACAGATACGCAGTATTTT.

V usage is TRBV20-1 and J usage is TRBJ2-3; maybe TRBD1 (5 bases). CDR1 is DFQATT, CDR2 SNEGSKA, per germline (reference sequence). This CDR3 has 14 residues. Deletions cut 3 bases from V and 2 bases from J, with 12 bases between. The CDR3 nucleotides are TGCAGTGCTAGTTGGGGCATAGACACAGATACGCAGTATTTT. It encodes CSASWGIDTDTQYF.

The rearrangement links TRBV24-1 to TRBJ2-7, with 8 bases lining up with TRBD2. The CDR3 length is 15 residues. The J segment lost 9 bases and the V segment lost 3 bases, leaving 12 bases of the junction unmatched. Germline V gives CDR1 KGHDR, CDR2 SFDVKD. The CDR3 is CATSDVREGTLVQYF. The CDR3, as DNA: TGTGCCACCAGTGATGTCCGGGAGGGAACCCTTGTGCAGTACTTC.

This chain connects TRBV2 to TRBJ2-1; D perhaps matches TRBD1 (6 bases). Trimming cost V 8 bases and J 0 bases, with 11 bases left between them. Germline-derived CDR1 and CDR2 are SNHLY and FYNNEI. The CDR3 is made up of 14 amino acids. The CDR3 bases are TGTGCCAGCCTCCAGGGGCTCTCCTACAATGAGCAGTTCTTC. Protein sequence: CASLQGLSYNEQFF.

This clone occurred a few times. The chain recombines TRBV24-1 with TRBJ2-1; D is unresolved. Germline V gene sequence: CDR1 KGHDR, CDR2 SFDVKD. The CDR3 runs 13 residues. Between the trimmed V and J ends, which lost 6 bases and 7 bases, there was a span of 12 bases. This chain's CDR3 is CATSIPETNEQFF. The CDR3 bases are TGTGCCACCAGTATTCCAGAGACTAATGAGCAGTTCTTC.

V usage is TRBV5-1 and J usage is TRBJ1-2, with TRBD1 matching over 8 bases. V lost 0 bases, J lost 4 bases, and 5 bases stayed unmatched. This CDR3 is 15 amino acids long. In germline, CDR1 is SGHRS, CDR2 YFSETQ. CDR3 sequence: CASSLAGQATYGYTF. The CDR3 DNA is TGCGCCAGCAGCTTGGCGGGACAGGCCACCTATGGCTACACCTTC.

The rearrangement joins TRBV5-5 to TRBJ1-2, with D possibly TRBD1 on 6 matching bases. Trimming removed 3 bases at V and 6 bases at J, with 18 bases between. The CDR3 is made up of 15 amino acids. Germline values: CDR1 SGHKS, CDR2 YYEKEE (reference sequence). The CDR3 sequence is CASSYFAGEEHGYTF. CDR3 coding DNA: TGTGCCAGCAGCTACTTCGCAGGGGAAGAACATGGCTACACCTTC.

V usage is TRBV5-5 and J usage is TRBJ2-1; perhaps TRBD2 as D (5 bases). Germline CDR1 is SGHKS and CDR2 is YYEKEE (reference sequence). The CDR3 totals 15 residues. Trimming took 0 bases from V and 0 from J, leaving 7 bases between them. CDR3 sequence: CASSLEGSSYNEQFF. CDR3 nucleotide sequence: TGTGCCAGCAGCTTGGAAGGGAGCTCCTACAATGAGCAGTTCTTC.

The chain has TRBV7-3 and TRBJ1-2; a possible D gene is TRBD1 (6 bases). The germline gives CDR1 SGHTA, CDR2 FQGTGA. The CDR3 totals 15 residues. V was clipped by 5 bases and J by 8 bases, with 21 bases between them. The CDR3 DNA reads as TGTGCCAGCAGCCCCCGGGGGGGGGCCGGCTGGGGCTACACCTTC. This encodes CASSPRGGAGWGYTF.

The chain recombines TRBV7-3 with TRBJ2-7, with TRBD1 identical over 8 bases. The CDR3 spans 15 residues. Looked up from germline, CDR1 is SGHTA and CDR2 is FQGTGA. V dropped 5 bases and J dropped 6; count of bases not matched to a gene: 12. The CDR3: CASSPDRASVSEQYF. The CDR3, as DNA: TGTGCCAGCAGCCCGGACAGGGCCTCCGTGAGCGAGCAGTACTTC.

The V gene is TRBV28, the J gene TRBJ2-1; 7 bases are a match to TRBD1. The CDR3 runs to 13 residues. V trimming: 6 bases; J trimming: 6 bases; junction bases outside the gene matches: 5. In germline, CDR1 is MDHEN, CDR2 SYDVKM. CDR3 DNA sequence: TGTGCCAGCAGCCTGGGGACAGCCAATGAGCAGTTCTTC. Translated, it gives CASSLGTANEQFF.

The genes are TRBV5-1 and TRBJ2-7; possibly TRBD1 for D (6 bases). CDR1 is SGHRS, CDR2 YFSETQ, per germline. This CDR3 has 14 residues. V was trimmed by 6 bases and J by 1 base, leaving 14 bases between them. The CDR3 DNA reads TGCGCCAGCACGTCATCCGGGACATCCTACGAGCAGTACTTC. Amino acid sequence: CASTSSGTSYEQYF. Using reference TRBV5-1 and TRBJ2-7 for the parts outside the CDR3, the full variable domain is KAGVTQTPRYLIKTRGQQVTLSCSPISGHRSVSWYQQTPGQGLQFLFEYFSETQRNKGNFPGRFSGRQFSNSRSEMNVSTLELGDSALYLCASTSSGTSYEQYFGPGTRLTVT.

This chain uses TRBV27 with TRBJ1-5, with a tentative D call TRBD1 (5 bases). Germline values: CDR1 MNHEY, CDR2 SMNVEV (reference sequence). The CDR3 length is 15 residues. Between the trimmed V and J ends, which lost 0 bases and 4 bases, there was a span of 10 bases. The CDR3 is CASSLSPDTNQPQHF. CDR3 coding DNA: TGTGCCAGCAGTTTATCTCCGGACACTAATCAGCCCCAGCATTTT.